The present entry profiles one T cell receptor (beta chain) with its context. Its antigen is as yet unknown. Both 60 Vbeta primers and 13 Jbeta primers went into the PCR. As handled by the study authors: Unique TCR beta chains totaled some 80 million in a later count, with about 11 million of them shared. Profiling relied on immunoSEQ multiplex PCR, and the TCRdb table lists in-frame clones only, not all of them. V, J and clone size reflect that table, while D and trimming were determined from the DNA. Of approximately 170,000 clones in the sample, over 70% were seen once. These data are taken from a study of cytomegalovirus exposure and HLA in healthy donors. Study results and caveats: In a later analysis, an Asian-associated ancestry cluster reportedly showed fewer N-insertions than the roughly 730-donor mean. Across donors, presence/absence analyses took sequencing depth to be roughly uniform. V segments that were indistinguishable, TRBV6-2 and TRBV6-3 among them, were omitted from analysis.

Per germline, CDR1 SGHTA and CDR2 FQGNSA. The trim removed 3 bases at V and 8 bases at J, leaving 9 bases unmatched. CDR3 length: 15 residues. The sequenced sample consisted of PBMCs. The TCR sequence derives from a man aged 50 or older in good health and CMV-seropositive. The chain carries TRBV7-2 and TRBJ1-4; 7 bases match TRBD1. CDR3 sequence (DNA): TGTGCCAGCAGCTTCCGACAGGGACTGGGGGAAAAACTGTTTTTT. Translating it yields CASSFRQGLGEKLFF.